This T cell receptor beta chain appears in the sequencing data of a study of immune cell composition in non-small cell lung cancer. General observations from the study: TIL tumour reactivity correlated with maximal tumour-associated clone frequency in adenocarcinoma. Top 10 clone scores and clonality were higher in squamous than adenocarcinoma.

A note on this clone: Its specificity is unknown.

Profiling relied on immunoSEQ multiplex PCR, and the TCRdb table lists in-frame clones only, not all of them. The repertoire has 2,500 or so clones, over 80% of them found once; the top ten carry about 40%. Template was genomic DNA from frozen, unsorted single-cell suspensions. This CDR3 is 14 amino acids long. V was pared by 6 bases and J by 5 bases, with 7 bases of the junction left unmatched. Germline V gene lookup returns CDR1 SGHTS and CDR2 YDEGEE. The source is a human donor with non-small cell lung cancer. The chain couples TRBV5-8 to TRBJ1-3; 8 bases agree with TRBD1. The specimen sequenced was lung tumor tissue. The CDR3 loop is CASTTRTGRNTIYF. CDR3 DNA sequence: TGTGCCAGCACCACTCGGACAGGGAGAAACACCATATATTTT.